This T cell receptor beta chain was found in a study of PD-1 blockade in classical Hodgkin lymphoma. About the research overall: Each patient was given nivolumab 3 mg/kg through a vein every 2 weeks. Broader study findings: In newly diagnosed patients, baseline TCR diversity was reportedly below that of healthy donors. Nivolumab initiated under 1 year post-ASCT led to patient exclusion.

For this clone: Antigen unknown.

Data came from immunoSEQ multiplex PCR; TCRdb stores just in-frame clones and leaves some out. The data hold 25,000 to 30,000 clones, with approximately 80% observed a single time. Germline CDR1 is LGHNA and CDR2 is YNFKEQ. CDR3 size: 15 residues. V trimming: 6 bases; J trimming: 2 bases; junction bases outside the gene matches: 8. Each patient relapsed following autologous stem cell transplantation, and prior brentuximab vedotin exposure differed. The clonotype comes from a human donor with classical Hodgkin lymphoma. This chain links TRBV4-2 with TRBJ2-7, with TRBD1 matching over 9 bases. Material: peripheral blood mononuclear cells (PBMCs), obtained before the second cycle of nivolumab. The CDR3 coding sequence is TGTGCCAGCAGACCGACCCGGGACAGGGCCTACGAGCAGTACTTC. Protein product: CASRPTRDRAYEQYF.